Each of the 31 T cell receptor beta chains below was sequenced from the same sample in a study of T and B cells in COVID-19 patients. Each TRB amplification used roughly 240-550 ng of genomic DNA from blood. Multiplex PCR with BIOMED2 TRB-A/B primer pools amplified TRB rearrangements. TCRdb reprocessed the multiplex PCR reads with MiXCR, giving one entry per CDR3 protein. The sample includes some 5,000 distinct CDR3 sequences, roughly 26% of them seen just once. Material for sequencing was blood. The receptors derive from a human donor with active COVID-19.

V is TRBV6-4 and J is TRBJ2-5, with 10 nucleotides matching TRBD2. The V gene's germline CDR1 is MRHNA and CDR2 SNTAGT. Trimming at V came to 4 bases and at J to 7 bases, leaving 6 bases not matched to a gene. This CDR3 is built from 14 residues. CDR3 bases: TGTGCCAGCAGTGGGACTAGCGGATCCCGGACCCAGTACTTC. Amino acid sequence: CASSGTSGSRTQYF.

By share, this clonotype ranks as medium-sized. This rearrangement joins TRBV18 to TRBJ2-2, with 7 bases fitting TRBD2. Per the germline V gene, CDR1 is KGHSH and CDR2 is LQKENI. J was trimmed by 2 bases and V by 6 bases; bases with no gene match: 3. The CDR3 runs 14 residues. In DNA form, the CDR3 reads TGTGCCAGCTCCCGGACTAGTAACACCGGGGAGCTGTTTTTT. Translation: CASSRTSNTGELFF.

The V call is TRBV20-1, the J call TRBJ1-5; D is possibly TRBD1 (5 bases). Germline assignment: CDR1 DFQATT and CDR2 SNEGSKA (reference sequence). CDR3 length: 14 amino acids. V gave up 6 bases and J gave up 0 bases, with 12 bases separating them. The CDR3, as DNA: TGCAGTGCCCGGGGGTGCGGTAGCAATCAGCCCCAGCATTTT. This codes for CSARGCGSNQPQHF.

V gene TRBV29-1 combines with J gene TRBJ2-7; 12 positions agree with TRBD2. The CDR3 is 15 residues long. Germline V gene sequence: CDR1 SQVTM, CDR2 ANQGSEA. The V gene end was trimmed by 0 bases and the J gene end by 2 bases; junction bases not matched to a gene: 2. The DNA of the CDR3 is TGCAGCGTTGAAGATGGACTAGCGGGAACCTACGAGCAGTACTTC. This codes for CSVEDGLAGTYEQYF.

In its sample, this clonotype was seen a few times. This chain links TRBV12-3 or TRBV12-4 with TRBJ2-7, with 12 nucleotides matching TRBD1. The V gene end was trimmed by 6 bases and the J gene end by 7 bases; junction bases not matched to a gene: 4. This CDR3 has 13 residues. The CDR3 sequence is CASRGQGAWEQYF. The CDR3 DNA follows: TGTGCCAGCAGGGGACAGGGGGCTTGGGAGCAGTACTTC.

This chain links TRBV12-3 or TRBV12-4 with TRBJ1-1; TRBD1 might be the D (6 bases). Trimming took off 7 bases at V and 0 bases at J, with 12 bases between the two ends. The CDR3 is 14 residues long. The CDR3 reads CASKGGEMNTEAFF. The DNA of the CDR3 is TGTGCCAGCAAAGGGGGGGAAATGAACACTGAAGCTTTCTTT.

This clonotype is labeled as medium-sized. The chain's CDR3 is CSVGPGETQYF. CDR3 sequence (DNA): TGCAGCGTTGGCCCCGGAGAGACCCAGTACTTC. This chain uses TRBV29-1 with TRBJ2-5; no clear D gene. The germline gives CDR1 SQVTM, CDR2 ANQGSEA. Trimming stripped 4 bases from V and 4 bases from J, with 7 bases between. The CDR3 has 11 residues.

This chain links TRBV29-1 with TRBJ2-5; D call uncertain. The V gene's germline CDR1 is SQVTM and CDR2 ANQGSEA. The CDR3 runs 11 residues. V lost 7 bases and J 3 bases, leaving 9 bases between the germline ends. CDR3 sequence: CSAPTEETQYF. Here the CDR3 DNA reads TGCAGCGCACCAACAGAAGAGACCCAGTACTTC.

This clonotype is labeled medium-sized (0.01 to 0.1%). The rearrangement uses TRBV19 and TRBJ1-1; TRBD1 agrees at 7 bases. Germline CDR1 is LNHDA and CDR2 is SQIVND (reference sequence). This CDR3 is built from 18 residues. After removal of 1 base from V and 0 bases from J, the junction contained 11 bases not matched to a gene. The CDR3: CASSIGRTGGSVNTEAFF. The CDR3 DNA reads TGTGCCAGTAGTATAGGTCGGACAGGAGGGTCGGTGAACACTGAAGCTTTCTTT.

In its sample, this clonotype ranks as medium-sized. The chain is built from TRBV6-6 and TRBJ1-2; TRBD1 aligns across 8 bases. The germline CDR1 and CDR2 sequences are MNHNY and SVGAGI (reference sequence). This CDR3 comprises 14 residues. J gave up 5 bases and V 5 bases, and 7 bases lay outside the gene matches. In DNA, the CDR3 is TGTGCCAGCAGTCCACCGACAGGGGATTATGGCTACACCTTC. This encodes CASSPPTGDYGYTF.

This clonotype qualifies as medium-sized (0.01 to 0.1%). V is TRBV27 and J is TRBJ2-1; 11 bases align to TRBD2. Germline values: CDR1 MNHEY, CDR2 SMNVEV (reference sequence). With 5 bases clipped from V and 4 bases from J, the junction kept 7 bases outside the gene matches. This CDR3 comprises 16 residues. CDR3 nucleotide sequence: TGTGCCAGCAGTCCCTCGACTAGCGGGGTGTACAATGAGCAGTTCTTC. It yields the protein CASSPSTSGVYNEQFF.

The rearrangement joins TRBV6-1 to TRBJ1-5, with a tentative D call TRBD1 (5 bases). Germline V CDR1 and CDR2: MNHNS, SASEGT. Trimming removed 1 base at V and 7 bases at J, with 14 bases between. This CDR3 comprises 15 residues. The CDR3 nucleotides are TGTGCCAGCAGTGAAGACCGGGGGTTTCGACAGCCCCAGCATTTT. This translates into CASSEDRGFRQPQHF.

V and J are TRBV9 and TRBJ2-2; 13 bases map to TRBD2. This CDR3 region has 17 residues. Germline V CDR1 and CDR2: SGDLS, YYNGEE. V was clipped by 4 bases and J by 6 bases; unmatched bases: 9. The CDR3 coding sequence is TGTGCCAGCAGCCTGTGGACTAGCGGGAGAGTTTCCGGGGAGCTGTTTTTT. Amino acids: CASSLWTSGRVSGELFF.

CDR3 sequence: CASSEGLATGELFF. In DNA, the CDR3 is TGTGCCAGCAGTGAGGGACTAGCGACCGGGGAGCTGTTTTTT. V usage is TRBV6-4 and J usage is TRBJ2-2; the match to TRBD2 covers 10 bases. The CDR3 extends over 14 amino acids. Trimming removed 3 bases from V and 5 bases from J; junction bases left unmatched: 0. CDR1 MRHNA and CDR2 SNTAGT come from the germline V gene.

The chain has TRBV6-2 or TRBV6-3 and TRBJ2-3; D ambiguous. The CDR3 is made up of 15 amino acids. With 2 bases removed from V and 2 bases from J, the gap between germline ends came to 11 bases. In germline, CDR1 is MNHEY, CDR2 SVGEGT. CDR3 in amino acids: CASSYDSKNTDTQYF. In nucleotides, the CDR3 is TGTGCCAGCAGTTACGACTCAAAAAACACAGATACGCAGTATTTT.

J is TRBJ2-7 and V is TRBV20-1; no clear D. Trimming cost V 0 bases and J 0 bases, with 9 bases left between them. CDR1 and CDR2 from the germline V gene are DFQATT and SNEGSKA (reference sequence). The CDR3 is 14 residues long. The CDR3 DNA follows: TGCAGTGCTAGAGATCCGTCTAGCTCCTACGAGCAGTACTTC. Its protein is CSARDPSSSYEQYF.

In its sample, this clonotype was seen a few times. The genes are TRBV5-1 and TRBJ2-3, with 7 bases aligning to TRBD1. This CDR3 has 16 residues. With V trimmed by 2 bases and J by 1 base, 7 bases remained unmatched. The germline V gene has CDR1 SGHRS and CDR2 YFSETQ. CDR3 nucleotides: TGCGCCAGCAGCTTATCGACAGGGAAGGGCACAGATACGCAGTATTTT. Amino acid sequence: CASSLSTGKGTDTQYF.

V gene TRBV7-9 combines with J gene TRBJ2-6; TRBD1 matches 7 bases. CDR3 length: 21 amino acids. Germline lookup yields CDR1 SEHNR and CDR2 FQNEAQ (reference sequence). The J segment lost 0 bases and the V segment lost 5 bases, leaving 19 bases of the junction unmatched. CDR3 in amino acids: CASSPLDRDRGISSGANVLTF. The CDR3, as DNA: TGTGCCAGCAGCCCACTAGACAGGGATCGAGGGATCTCCTCTGGGGCCAACGTCCTGACTTTC.

The genes are TRBV20-1 and TRBJ2-2; 7 nucleotides align to TRBD2. The V and J ends lost 4 bases and 4 bases, in that order; junction bases with no gene match: 9. Germline CDR1 reads DFQATT; CDR2 reads SNEGSKA (reference sequence). This CDR3 is 15 amino acids long. CDR3 in DNA: TGCAGTGCTATGGGGGGGGGGAGGGGCACCGGGGAGCTGTTTTTT. Residues: CSAMGGGRGTGELFF.

The chain combines TRBV7-9 with TRBJ1-1, with TRBD1 matching 7 bases. The CDR3 covers 14 residues. Looked up from germline, CDR1 is SEHNR and CDR2 is FQNEAQ (reference sequence). Losses at the gene ends were 7 bases for V and 0 bases for J; bases not matched to a gene: 5. CDR3 DNA sequence: TGTGCCAGCACTCAACAGGGGATGAACACTGAAGCTTTCTTT. Protein product: CASTQQGMNTEAFF. The entire variable domain, with the rest obtained from reference TRBV7-9 and TRBJ1-1, is as follows: DTGVSQNPRHKITKRGQNVTFRCDPISEHNRLYWYRQTLGQGPEFLTYFQNEAQLEKSRLLSDRFSAERPKGSFSTLEIQRTEQGDSAMYLCASTQQGMNTEAFFGQGTRLTVV.

This clonotype is medium-sized (0.01 to 0.1%) by share. The gene calls are TRBV12-3 or TRBV12-4 and TRBJ2-2; D perhaps matches TRBD1 (6 bases). The CDR3 is made up of 14 amino acids. The V and J ends lost 8 bases and 3 bases respectively, with 13 bases between them. The CDR3 loop reads CASPPRTDTGELFF. CDR3 in DNA: TGTGCCAGCCCCCCCAGGACAGACACCGGGGAGCTGTTTTTT.

About this clonotype itself: Being one base from a much bigger clone, this may be a read error. DNA of the CDR3: TGTGCCAGCAGTTTTGGAATAGTAGCTAGAGATACGCAGTATTTT. This codes for CASSFGIVARDTQYF. This chain links TRBV27 with TRBJ2-3; D is unclear. Germline loops: CDR1 MNHEY, CDR2 SMNVEV (reference sequence). V was cut by 3 bases and J by 5 bases, with 15 bases left in between. The CDR3 totals 15 residues.

This clonotype ranks as medium-sized (0.01 to 0.1%). CDR3 amino acids: CASSRQANTEAFF. CDR3 DNA: TGTGCCAGCAGCCGACAGGCCAACACTGAAGCTTTCTTT. The chain uses TRBV11-1 and TRBJ1-1; weak D call: TRBD1 (6 bases). Trimming pared 5 bases from V and 2 bases from J, leaving 9 bases between. Germline V lookup: CDR1 SGHAT, CDR2 FQDESV (reference sequence). The CDR3 is made up of 13 amino acids.

This clonotype ranks as medium-sized. This chain uses TRBV6-5 with TRBJ2-5; D is unresolved. Germline assignment: CDR1 MNHEY and CDR2 SVGAGI. The germline V and J ends were trimmed by 0 bases and 3 bases, with 11 bases remaining between them. There are 15 residues in the CDR3. This CDR3 is CASSYSIWAKETQYF. The CDR3 nucleotides read TGTGCCAGCAGTTACTCGATATGGGCGAAAGAGACCCAGTACTTC.

This clonotype was seen just once. CDR3 amino acids: CSARVSLKETQYF. In nucleotides, the CDR3 is TGCAGTGCTAGAGTTTCGCTGAAAGAGACCCAGTACTTC. V and J are TRBV20-1 and TRBJ2-5; D call uncertain. The germline V gene has CDR1 DFQATT and CDR2 SNEGSKA (reference sequence). V was pared by 1 base and J by 3 bases, with 9 bases between. This CDR3 region has 13 residues.

This clonotype showed up just a few times. The gene calls are TRBV7-3 and TRBJ2-3; 7 bases map to TRBD2. The CDR3 is 16 residues long. V lost 2 bases and J lost 2; bases outside the gene matches: 7. The germline CDR1 and CDR2 sequences are SGHTA and FQGTGA. The CDR3: CASSLSRGLYTDTQYF. DNA of the CDR3: TGTGCCAGCAGCTTATCGCGGGGGTTGTACACAGATACGCAGTATTTT.

This clonotype rates as medium-sized. This rearrangement joins TRBV19 to TRBJ2-6; D might be TRBD2 (7 bases). Per germline, CDR1 LNHDA and CDR2 SQIVND (reference sequence). V lost 5 bases to trimming and J lost 0 bases, with 11 bases between them. The CDR3 is 16 residues long. The CDR3: CASSSRGGSGANVLTF. In nucleotides, the CDR3 is TGTGCCAGTAGTTCGAGGGGGGGCTCTGGGGCCAACGTCCTGACTTTC. Using reference TRBV19 and TRBJ2-6 for the parts outside the CDR3, the full variable domain is DGGITQSPKYLFRKEGQNVTLSCEQNLNHDAMYWYRQDPGQGLRLIYYSQIVNDFQKGDIAEGYSVSREKKESFPLTVTSAQKNPTAFYLCASSSRGGSGANVLTFGAGSRLTVL.

This clonotype is deemed medium-sized (0.01 to 0.1%). V and J are TRBV6-2 or TRBV6-3 and TRBJ2-7; TRBD1 agrees at 8 bases. The ends lost 6 bases at V and 3 bases at J; junction bases unmatched: 7. The CDR3 is made up of 14 amino acids. The germline CDR1 and CDR2 sequences are MNHEY and SVGEGT. The CDR3 region has the DNA TGTGCCAGCAGCTCCGGGACAGGCTACTACGAGCAGTACTTC. It is translated as CASSSGTGYYEQYF.

This clonotype is medium-sized in the sample. This rearrangement joins TRBV6-5 to TRBJ2-7, with TRBD1 matching 7 bases. The length of the CDR3 is 13 residues. Germline V gives CDR1 MNHEY, CDR2 SVGAGI. Trimming removed 6 bases from V and 5 bases from J; junction bases left unmatched: 7. CDR3 sequence reads: CASRRTGNHEQYF. As DNA, the CDR3 is TGTGCCAGCAGAAGGACAGGAAACCACGAGCAGTACTTC.

In its sample, this clonotype ranks as medium-sized. The genes are TRBV10-3 and TRBJ2-7; 8 bases match TRBD2. CDR1 and CDR2 from the germline V gene are ENHRY and SYGVKD. V trimming: 4 bases; J trimming: 5 bases; junction bases outside the gene matches: 7. CDR3 length: 14 residues. The CDR3 DNA reads as TGTGCCATCAGTGGCCATAGCGGGATTAACGAGCAGTACTTC. Translating gives CAISGHSGINEQYF.

V is TRBV20-1 and J is TRBJ2-7; TRBD2 aligns across 8 bases. There are 13 residues in the CDR3. The V gene end was trimmed by 2 bases and the J gene end by 2 bases; junction bases not matched to a gene: 2. The germline V gene encodes CDR1 DFQATT and CDR2 SNEGSKA (reference sequence). The chain's CDR3 is CSARSGGAYEQYF. The CDR3, as DNA: TGCAGTGCTAGAAGCGGGGGCGCCTACGAGCAGTACTTC.